This T cell receptor (beta chain) was documented in a study of T cells in tuberculosis. This CDR3 region has 16 residues. Trimming removed 5 bases at V and 13 bases at J, with 24 bases between. Germline values: CDR1 MNHEY, CDR2 SMNVEV (reference sequence). Latent tuberculosis screening used tuberculin skin test and IGRA at entry. The method was immunoSEQ multiplex PCR; TCRdb's version includes in-frame clones alone and lacks a portion of them. The sample lists some 40,000 clones; about 95% were seen once. The sample was PBMCs. This TCR was recovered from a donor aged 5 to 30 with latent tuberculosis or without tuberculosis infection. The rearrangement joins TRBV27 to TRBJ1-6, with D possibly TRBD1 on 6 matching bases. The CDR3 region has the DNA TGTGCCAGCAGTCCCTCGCAGGGGCACTTGATGAGGCCCCTCCACTTT. It encodes CASSPSQGHLMRPLHF.